The T cell receptor beta chain under discussion was sequenced for a study of Graves' ophthalmopathy and Graves' hyperthyroidism. Germline V lookup: CDR1 MDHEN, CDR2 SYDVKM. CDR3 length: 16 amino acids. V was pared by 3 bases and J by 7 bases, with 10 bases of the junction left unmatched. For repertoire sequencing, the TCR beta CDR3 regions were amplified from RNA transcripts. First-round RT-PCR relied on HTBI primers, and a second-round multiplex PCR came next. TCRdb reprocessed the multiplex PCR reads via MiXCR and lists one record per CDR3 protein. The data show about 400,000 distinct CDR3 sequences, about 18% seen once. This clonotype occurred many times.

The clonotype was recovered from a young woman with Graves' ophthalmopathy. Sequenced: peripheral blood. The rearrangement links TRBV28 to TRBJ1-5, with TRBD1 identical over 9 bases. CDR3 in DNA: TGTGCCAGCAGTTTGGCGGGACAGGGAGGTCGACAGCCCCAGCATTTT. Translating gives CASSLAGQGGRQPQHF.